The subject of this entry is one TCR beta chain. Trimming took off 4 bases at V and 3 bases at J, with 11 bases between the two ends. Germline V gene sequence: CDR1 SGHAT, CDR2 FQNNGV. This CDR3 is 14 amino acids long. The sample belongs to a study of blood T cells in healthy people across ages. Primed by a sample-barcoded 5' primer and a J-beta primer mix, a second PCR proceeded for about 6 to 12 cycles. CDR3-containing paired-end reads numbered at least 2.5 million in each sample. TCRdb itself ran the 5' RACE reads through MiXCR, one entry per CDR3 protein. This repertoire shows approximately 290,000 distinct CDR3 sequences, around 27% found once; its top ten account for 29%.

The receptor comes from an older woman in good health. The sample consisted of blood. The chain links TRBV11-2 to TRBJ2-3; perhaps TRBD1 as D (6 bases). CDR3 in DNA: TGTGCCAGCAGCTACAGGACAGCGACAGATACGCAGTATTTT. Encoded protein: CASSYRTATDTQYF.